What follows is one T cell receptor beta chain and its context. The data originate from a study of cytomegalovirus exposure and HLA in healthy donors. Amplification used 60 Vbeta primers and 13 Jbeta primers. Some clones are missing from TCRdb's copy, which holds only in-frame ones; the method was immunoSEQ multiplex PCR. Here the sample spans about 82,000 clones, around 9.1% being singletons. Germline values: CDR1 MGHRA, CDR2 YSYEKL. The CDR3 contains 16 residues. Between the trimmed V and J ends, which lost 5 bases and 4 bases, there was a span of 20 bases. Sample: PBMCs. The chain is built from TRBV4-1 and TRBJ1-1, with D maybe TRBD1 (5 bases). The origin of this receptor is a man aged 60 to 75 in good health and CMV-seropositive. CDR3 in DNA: TGCGCCAGCAGCGGGGACTTCGGACTAACTAGCACTGAAGCTTTCTTT. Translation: CASSGDFGLTSTEAFF.